These 20 T cell receptor beta chains were all obtained from the same sample, sequenced in a study of shared clonotypes between healthy human individuals. Repertoires were generated with immunoSEQ multiplex PCR, while TCRdb's copy carries only in-frame clones and drops some. The sample carries 2 million to 2.5 million clones, nearly 97% recorded once. Specimen: naive CD4+ T cells sorted from blood. The subset denotes: CD45RA+ positively selected. All receptors come from a man aged 18 to 30 in good health.

The chain links TRBV18 to TRBJ2-5; D is unresolved. Trimming took 4 bases from V and 1 from J, leaving 7 bases between them. Germline V gene data show CDR1 as KGHSH and CDR2 as LQKENI. This CDR3 region has 13 residues. The CDR3 loop is CASSRQSQETQYF. In DNA form, the CDR3 reads TGTGCCAGCTCACGGCAGAGCCAAGAGACCCAGTACTTC.

The chain uses TRBV10-3 and TRBJ2-3; tentatively, D is TRBD2 (5 bases). The CDR3 covers 15 residues. Trimming left V 0 bases short and J 0 bases short, with 7 bases between. Per germline, CDR1 ENHRY and CDR2 SYGVKD. CDR3 region: CAISESGDSTDTQYF. CDR3 in DNA: TGTGCCATCAGTGAGTCGGGAGATAGCACAGATACGCAGTATTTT.

The chain has TRBV19 and TRBJ1-1; D gene ambiguous. V lost 1 base to trimming and J lost 5 bases, with 11 bases between them. CDR1 LNHDA and CDR2 SQIVND come from the germline V gene (reference sequence). This CDR3 spans 14 amino acids. The CDR3 loop is CASSIVPLQTEAFF. CDR3 DNA: TGTGCCAGTAGTATAGTGCCCTTGCAGACTGAAGCTTTCTTT.

This chain joins TRBV29-1 and TRBJ1-2; weak D call: TRBD1 (5 bases). CDR3 length: 13 amino acids. The V end lost 4 bases, the J end lost 2 bases, and 11 bases lay between the germline ends. CDR1 is SQVTM and CDR2 is ANQGSEA in the germline V gene. CDR3 amino acids: CSVVRDLNYGYTF. CDR3 in DNA: TGCAGCGTTGTACGGGACTTAAACTATGGCTACACCTTC.

This chain joins TRBV5-4 and TRBJ1-6; the D gene is possibly TRBD1 (5 bases). The germline gives CDR1 SGHNT, CDR2 YYREEE (reference sequence). CDR3 size: 18 residues. V lost 4 bases and J 0 bases, leaving 17 bases between the germline ends. CDR3 sequence: CASSHIQASSSYNSPLHF. CDR3 coding DNA: TGTGCCAGCAGCCATATACAGGCCTCGAGCTCCTATAATTCACCCCTCCACTTT. Full variable domain (outside the CDR3, taken from reference TRBV5-4 and TRBJ1-6): ETGVTQSPTHLIKTRGQQVTLRCSSQSGHNTVSWYQQALGQGPQFIFQYYREEENGRGNFPPRFSGLQFPNYSSELNVNALELDDSALYLCASSHIQASSSYNSPLHFGNGTRLTVT.

As regards this clone: The sample contains more than one DNA sequence encoding this CDR3. The chain employs TRBV6-5 and TRBJ1-2, with D uncertain. Trimming stripped 6 bases from V and 2 bases from J, with 10 bases between. Germline V gene lookup returns CDR1 MNHEY and CDR2 SVGAGI. This CDR3 has 13 amino acids. CDR3 nucleotide sequence: TGTGCCAGCAGCCGAGGAGAAAACTATGGCTACACCTTC. As protein: CASSRGENYGYTF.

This chain uses TRBV23-1 with TRBJ2-7; D possibly corresponds to TRBD1 (6 bases). TRBV23-1 is flagged as an ORF with uncertain function. The CDR3 length is 14 residues. Deletions cut 4 bases from V and 2 bases from J, with 12 bases between. The CDR3 here is CASSRGQSTYEQYF. The CDR3 bases are TGCGCCAGCAGTCGGGGGCAGTCAACCTACGAGCAGTACTTC.

The chain has TRBV6-6 and TRBJ2-7; perhaps D is TRBD1 or TRBD2 (5 bases each). Germline CDR1 and CDR2: MNHNY and SVGAGI (reference sequence). The CDR3 spans 14 residues. V was trimmed by 6 bases and J by 6 bases, leaving 18 bases between them. CDR3 protein: CASRRDGAGGEQYF. The CDR3 bases are TGTGCCAGCAGACGGGACGGGGCCGGAGGCGAGCAGTACTTC.

J is TRBJ2-2 and V is TRBV10-1; 7 bases match TRBD2. Looked up from germline, CDR1 is WNHNN and CDR2 is SYGVQD (reference sequence). The CDR3 has 14 amino acids. V lost 4 bases and J lost 3; bases outside the gene matches: 2. CDR3 protein: CASSVSGDTGELFF. For the CDR3, the DNA is TGCGCCAGCAGTGTGAGCGGGGACACCGGGGAGCTGTTTTTT.

This sequence joins TRBV5-1 and TRBJ2-7; TRBD2 is a possible D gene (6 bases). The length of the CDR3 is 16 residues. Trimming stripped 0 bases from V and 0 bases from J, with 13 bases between. Germline CDR1 reads SGHRS; CDR2 reads YFSETQ. CDR3 sequence (DNA): TGCGCCAGCAGCTTGGCCGCCTGGGGAGGCTCCTACGAGCAGTACTTC. Protein: CASSLAAWGGSYEQYF.

The chain uses TRBV5-1 and TRBJ2-1; 10 bases agree with TRBD2. The V gene's germline CDR1 is SGHRS and CDR2 YFSETQ. CDR3 length: 14 amino acids. J was trimmed by 3 bases and V by 6 bases; bases with no gene match: 3. The CDR3 is CASKVAGGYNEQFF. CDR3 bases: TGCGCCAGCAAAGTAGCGGGGGGCTACAATGAGCAGTTCTTC.

This chain links TRBV7-2 with TRBJ2-3; 7 bases fit TRBD2. From germline, CDR1 is SGHTA and CDR2 FQGNSA. The CDR3 has 17 amino acids. With 0 bases clipped from V and 0 bases from J, the junction kept 6 bases outside the gene matches. CDR3 region: CASSLAISAGSTDTQYF. The CDR3 nucleotides are TGTGCCAGCAGCTTAGCAATATCAGCGGGGAGCACAGATACGCAGTATTTT.

The J gene is TRBJ1-5, the V gene TRBV7-2; no definite D call. Germline V CDR1 and CDR2: SGHTA, FQGNSA. CDR3 length equals 15 residues. V was shortened by 5 bases and J by 2 bases, with 13 bases between the two germline ends. The CDR3 sequence is CASSTRGGRNQPQHF. The CDR3 bases are TGTGCCAGCAGCACCCGGGGAGGGCGCAATCAGCCCCAGCATTTT.

V and J are TRBV6-1 and TRBJ1-1, with D possibly matching TRBD1 (6 bases). Germline lookup yields CDR1 MNHNS and CDR2 SASEGT. This CDR3 region has 15 residues. V dropped 4 bases and J dropped 4 bases, with 16 bases sitting between them. This CDR3 is CASSGQGNVITEAFF. The CDR3 DNA sequence: TGTGCCAGCAGTGGTCAGGGGAATGTGATCACTGAAGCTTTCTTT.

This clone was picked up one time. The chain is built from TRBV5-1 and TRBJ2-7, with 7 bases fitting TRBD1. The J segment lost 0 bases and the V segment lost 4 bases, leaving 16 bases of the junction unmatched. This CDR3 spans 18 amino acids. The germline CDR1 and CDR2 sequences are SGHRS and YFSETQ. This CDR3 is CASSQAPSGTASSYEQYF. The CDR3 region has the DNA TGCGCCAGCAGCCAAGCGCCTTCCGGGACAGCCAGCTCCTACGAGCAGTACTTC.

This sequence joins TRBV25-1 and TRBJ2-7; 10 nucleotides match TRBD1. The germline V gene has CDR1 MGHDK and CDR2 SYGVNS. CDR3 length equals 16 residues. V shed 8 bases, J shed 2 bases, and the junction held 12 bases outside the gene matches. CDR3: CASEPAPGQGTYEQYF. In DNA, the CDR3 is TGTGCCAGCGAACCTGCCCCGGGACAGGGGACCTACGAGCAGTACTTC.

The V gene is TRBV29-1, the J gene TRBJ2-7; no clear D. CDR3 length equals 11 residues. V was pared by 5 bases and J by 2 bases, with 7 bases between. CDR1 is SQVTM, CDR2 ANQGSEA, per germline. The DNA of the CDR3 is TGCAGCGTTTCTGGTCCCTACGAGCAGTACTTC. It specifies CSVSGPYEQYF.

The V gene is TRBV7-9, the J gene TRBJ2-7; 9 positions agree with TRBD1. The CDR3 loop spans 14 amino acids. V lost 4 bases and J lost 5; bases outside the gene matches: 6. Germline CDR1 SEHNR, CDR2 FQNEAQ (reference sequence). CDR3 bases: TGTGCCAGCAGCTCTGCCCGGGACAGGGACGAGCAGTACTTC. Translating it yields CASSSARDRDEQYF.

The CDR3 is CASRSRTGDVGTEAFF. CDR3 DNA: TGTGCCAGCAGGAGCAGAACAGGGGACGTCGGCACTGAAGCTTTCTTT. The chain recombines TRBV27 with TRBJ1-1, with 7 nucleotides matching TRBD1. V lost 6 bases, J lost 4 bases, and 14 bases stayed unmatched. This CDR3 contains 16 residues. Germline V gives CDR1 MNHEY, CDR2 SMNVEV (reference sequence).

The chain uses TRBV5-4 and TRBJ1-6; D is undetermined. Trimming shortened V by 3 bases and J by 6 bases, and 16 bases separated the two germline ends. The CDR3 consists of 16 residues. Germline V CDR1 and CDR2: SGHNT, YYREEE (reference sequence). The DNA for the CDR3 is TGTGCCAGCAGCTCGGTGGGCTCCATAATTAATTCACCCCTCCACTTT. Protein sequence: CASSSVGSIINSPLHF.